The entry below gives a single T cell receptor beta chain sequence along with its context. Its antigen is unidentified. One junction end does not reproduce the germline sequence, and a read error may be involved. Points from the study as a whole: The TCR gene usage of tumor memory CD4+ T cells clustered together with blood and lymph node memory CD4+ cells and with lymph node naive CD4+ cells. Greatest tumor Treg TCR overlap was with tumor naive CD4+ cells.

TCRdb processed the 5' RACE reads anew with MiXCR; each CDR3 protein has one entry. The data hold some 9,200 distinct CDR3 sequences, with 14% observed a single time. Tregs were sorted as CD4+CD25+CD127-/low cells. The receptor comes from a female donor with breast cancer. Sample: Tregs sorted from blood.

In nucleotides, the CDR3 is TGTGCCAACAGCTGGGCCCTAGGGTTGGGCAATCAGCCCCAGCATTTT. Its protein product is CANSWALGLGNQPQHF. This rearrangement joins TRBV5-5 to TRBJ1-5, with D unresolved. Germline values: CDR1 SGHKS, CDR2 YYEKEE (reference sequence). CDR3 size: 16 residues. The full variable domain, completed using reference TRBV5-5 and TRBJ1-5, is DAGVTQSPTHLIKTRGQQVTLRCSPISGHKSVSWYQQVLGQGPQFIFQYYEKEERGRGNFPDRFSARQFPNYSSELNVNALLLGDSALYLCANSWALGLGNQPQHFGDGTRLSIL.